A single sample is the source of the 16 T cell receptor beta chains below, sequenced in a study of OX40 agonist ivuxolimab in advanced cancers. The protocol was immunoSEQ multiplex PCR, while the TCRdb copy is restricted to in-frame clones and leaves out a portion. The table records roughly 23,000 clones, more than 80% of them present only once. Sample: CD4+ or CD8+ T cells sorted from blood, taken in a trial of the OX40 agonist ivuxolimab. Every receptor here comes from an adult with an advanced solid tumor such as melanoma, head and neck, liver or kidney cancer.

The chain has TRBV7-9 and TRBJ1-4, with TRBD1 matching 7 bases. The germline CDR1 and CDR2 sequences are SEHNR and FQNEAQ (reference sequence). Trimming at V came to 2 bases and at J to 3 bases, leaving 3 bases not matched to a gene. The CDR3 sequence is 15 residues long. The CDR3 DNA is TGTGCCAGCAGCTTAAAGACAGGGCCTAATGAAAAACTGTTTTTT. Translating gives CASSLKTGPNEKLFF.

The V gene is TRBV4-2, the J gene TRBJ2-2; 9 bases align to TRBD2. Germline V gene data show CDR1 as LGHNA and CDR2 as YNFKEQ. Trimming removed 1 base from V and 1 base from J; junction bases left unmatched: 1. The CDR3 consists of 16 residues. CDR3 region: CASSQGLAVNTGELFF. For the CDR3, the DNA is TGTGCCAGCAGCCAAGGACTAGCGGTGAACACCGGGGAGCTGTTTTTT.

This rearrangement joins TRBV2 to TRBJ2-2, with a tentative D call TRBD1 (6 bases). The CDR3 is 17 amino acids. Germline lookup yields CDR1 SNHLY and CDR2 FYNNEI. V was trimmed by 4 bases and J by 3 bases, leaving 18 bases between them. Here the CDR3 reads CASSGYPTGFYTGELFF. The CDR3 nucleotides read TGTGCCAGCAGTGGATACCCGACAGGATTTTACACCGGGGAGCTGTTTTTT. Complete variable domain (other parts from reference TRBV2 and TRBJ2-2): EPEVTQTPSHQVTQMGQEVILRCVPISNHLYFYWYRQILGQKVEFLVSFYNNEISEKSEIFDDQFSVERPDGSNFTLKIRSTKLEDSAMYFCASSGYPTGFYTGELFFGEGSRLTVL.

As DNA, the CDR3 is TGCGCCAGCAGTCAGAACCTTAGCAATCAGCCCCAGCATTTT. This sequence encodes CASSQNLSNQPQHF. The chain combines TRBV23-1 with TRBJ1-5; D gene uncertain. TRBV23-1 has ORF status, its function being uncertain. The V end lost 3 bases, the J end lost 0 bases, and 6 bases lay between the germline ends. CDR3 length: 14 amino acids.

This chain uses TRBV28 with TRBJ2-1; tentatively, D is TRBD1 (6 bases). Germline loops: CDR1 MDHEN, CDR2 SYDVKM. Between the trimmed V and J ends, which lost 6 bases and 8 bases, there was a span of 17 bases. CDR3 size: 14 residues. CDR3 in DNA: TGTGCCAGCAGCCTGTCCGGACAGCCCCATGAGCAGTTCTTC. Translated, it gives CASSLSGQPHEQFF.

The chain carries TRBV29-1 and TRBJ2-1; D is unclear. V lost 0 bases, J lost 0 bases, and 9 bases lay in between. This CDR3 region has 15 residues. The germline V gene has CDR1 SQVTM and CDR2 ANQGSEA. CDR3 DNA: TGCAGCGTTGAAGACCGCAGGAGCTCCTACAATGAGCAGTTCTTC. Translating gives CSVEDRRSSYNEQFF.

This clone is a singleton in its sample. The chain is built from TRBV7-8 and TRBJ2-1, with 8 bases matching TRBD2. CDR1 is SGHVS, CDR2 FQNEAQ, per germline. Trimming at V came to 6 bases and at J to 4 bases, leaving 8 bases not matched to a gene. CDR3 length: 15 residues. CDR3 sequence (DNA): TGTGCCAGCAGACAAGTTAGCGGGACGTACAATGAGCAGTTCTTC. Translating it yields CASRQVSGTYNEQFF.

This clone appeared a few times. The chain carries TRBV30 and TRBJ1-1; 7 bases map to TRBD1. The ends lost 1 base at V and 1 base at J; junction bases unmatched: 3. The CDR3 has 14 amino acids. Germline assignment: CDR1 GTSNPN and CDR2 SVGIG (reference sequence). The CDR3, as DNA: TGTGCCTGGAGTGAAACAGGGGAGAACACTGAAGCTTTCTTT. Translated, it gives CAWSETGENTEAFF.

A few counts support this clone. The chain carries TRBV7-9 and TRBJ1-5; D unclear. Trimming removed 7 bases at V and 7 bases at J, with 17 bases between. From germline, CDR1 is SEHNR and CDR2 FQNEAQ (reference sequence). The CDR3 covers 14 residues. Here the CDR3 reads CASKLGVGPQPQHF. The CDR3 nucleotides read TGTGCCAGCAAACTGGGAGTCGGGCCCCAGCCCCAGCATTTT.

The rearrangement joins TRBV6-6 to TRBJ1-4; D remains unclear. Trimming stripped 0 bases from V and 4 bases from J, with 9 bases between. CDR1 is MNHNY, CDR2 SVGAGI, per germline (reference sequence). The CDR3 has 15 amino acids. CDR3 sequence reads: CASSYSGRINEKLFF. CDR3 nucleotides: TGTGCCAGCAGTTACTCGGGAAGGATTAATGAAAAACTGTTTTTT.

The chain uses TRBV7-6 and TRBJ2-1; perhaps D is TRBD1 or TRBD2 (5 bases each). The CDR3 runs 15 residues. The germline gives CDR1 SGHVS, CDR2 FNYEAQ. The ends were cut back, 4 bases at V and 3 bases at J, with 13 bases in the middle. CDR3 loop: CASSYGTENYNEQFF. DNA for the CDR3: TGTGCCAGCAGCTATGGGACGGAAAACTACAATGAGCAGTTCTTC.

CDR3 protein: CASSLGRQEKGQYF. CDR3 in DNA: TGTGCCAGCAGCTTGGGTCGCCAGGAAAAGGGACAGTACTTC. This sequence joins TRBV5-6 and TRBJ2-7; no firm D call. Germline assignment: CDR1 SGHDT and CDR2 YYEEEE. The CDR3 length is 14 residues. V was cut by 0 bases and J by 10 bases, with 17 bases left in between. The full variable domain, rest sourced from reference TRBV5-6 and TRBJ2-7, is DAGVTQSPTHLIKTRGQQVTLRCSPKSGHDTVSWYQQALGQGPQFIFQYYEEEERQRGNFPDRFSGHQFPNYSSELNVNALLLGDSALYLCASSLGRQEKGQYFGPGTRLTVT.

The chain uses TRBV30 and TRBJ1-6; D is possibly TRBD1 (5 bases). CDR1 and CDR2 (germline): GTSNPN, SVGIG (reference sequence). This CDR3 contains 13 residues. Deletions cut 2 bases from V and 10 bases from J, with 12 bases between. The CDR3 region has the DNA TGTGCCTGGAGTACAGGTGGAAACTCACCCCTCCACTTT. Translation: CAWSTGGNSPLHF. The complete variable domain, with remaining parts taken from reference TRBV30 and TRBJ1-6, reads SQTIHQWPATLVQPVGSPLSLECTVEGTSNPNLYWYRQAAGRGLQLLFYSVGIGQISSEVPQNLSASRPQDRQFILSSKKLLLSDSGFYLCAWSTGGNSPLHFGNGTRLTVT.

The V gene is TRBV27, the J gene TRBJ2-5; TRBD2 agrees at 12 bases. The CDR3 totals 16 residues. The junction had 7 bases not matched to a gene; V was cut back by 5 bases and J by 3 bases. Germline CDR1 and CDR2: MNHEY and SMNVEV (reference sequence). The CDR3 nucleotides are TGTGCCAGCAGTCCTATGACTAGCGGGAGTAAAGAGACCCAGTACTTC. Its protein is CASSPMTSGSKETQYF.

The V call is TRBV7-9, the J call TRBJ2-7, with 7 positions matching TRBD1. V lost 5 bases, J lost 4 bases, and 8 bases stayed unmatched. CDR1 is SEHNR and CDR2 is FQNEAQ in the germline V gene (reference sequence). CDR3 size: 14 residues. The CDR3 region is CASSHETGEYEQYF. In nucleotides, the CDR3 is TGTGCCAGCAGCCACGAAACAGGGGAATACGAGCAGTACTTC.

The chain carries TRBV6-6 and TRBJ2-3; weak D call: TRBD2 (6 bases). Germline V gene sequence: CDR1 MNHNY, CDR2 SVGAGI (reference sequence). Trimming pared 4 bases from V and 2 bases from J, leaving 16 bases between. The CDR3 spans 16 residues. Written as DNA, the CDR3 is TGTGCCAGCAGTTCAGGAGGGTTTGGGGACACAGATACGCAGTATTTT. Protein: CASSSGGFGDTDTQYF.